These T cell receptor beta chains were read from a single sample in a study of CD8 T cells in ankylosing spondylitis. From the 5' RACE reads, TCRdb called clonotypes with MiXCR, one entry per CDR3 protein. This sample has roughly 400,000 distinct CDR3 sequences, with around 24% found just once. Input material: blood, either unsorted or a sorted T cell fraction (not recorded which). The receptors here all came from a male donor with ankylosing spondylitis. Each CDR3 is given without its conserved first and last residue. A D gene is named only where the DNA matches it firmly. Size is stated for part of the rows, as once, few or many counts, or as a class when the clone is expanded.

v_gene,d_gene,abundance,j_gene,CDR3aa
TRBV4-2,.,many,TRBJ2-5,ASSQDHRGIWQTQY
TRBV7-9,TRBD2,.,TRBJ2-3,ASSLSGGGGLSDTQY
TRBV6-1,TRBD1,many,TRBJ1-6,ASSKKTGVGSPLH
TRBV20-1,.,few,TRBJ2-7,SGEGVGYEQY
TRBV12-3/TRBV12-4,TRBD1,.,TRBJ1-5,ASSLRHRDRGDNQPQH
TRBV11-3,TRBD1,.,TRBJ2-1,ASSSPRDSDIHEQF
TRBV6-1,.,few,TRBJ2-5,ASSLFPGVGETQY
TRBV6-5,.,few,TRBJ1-4,ASSFWGANEKLF
TRBV12-3/TRBV12-4,TRBD2,few,TRBJ2-1,ASSFREGLGEQF
TRBV6-1,.,.,TRBJ1-3,ASMPGHSGNTIY
TRBV18,.,.,TRBJ2-7,ASSRGQDSYEQY
TRBV29-1,TRBD2,few,TRBJ2-1,SAYRPGLLGGQF
TRBV5-1,.,.,TRBJ1-5,ASSLTGYQPQH
TRBV10-3,.,.,TRBJ2-7,AISESGSRAYEQY
TRBV6-2/TRBV6-3,.,few,TRBJ2-5,ASSLIVGETQY
TRBV20-1,.,few,TRBJ2-1,SARPIANGYGEQF
TRBV6-4,TRBD1,.,TRBJ2-1,ASSVEGAAYNEQF
TRBV5-1,.,.,TRBJ1-4,ASSLGVREAEKLF
TRBV18,TRBD2,.,TRBJ2-7,ASSALAGGVIYEQY
TRBV3-1,.,many,TRBJ2-1,ASSQTRGSQF
TRBV7-2,.,few,TRBJ1-5,ASSLDNYQPQH
TRBV29-1,.,few,TRBJ2-4,SVERLAKNIQY
TRBV11-3,TRBD2,.,TRBJ2-2,ASSFGGARVGELF
TRBV20-1,TRBD2,.,TRBJ2-3,SAHLSGRRTDTQY
TRBV11-2,TRBD2,.,TRBJ2-3,ASSLRSGNPDTQY
TRBV20-1,.,.,TRBJ2-1,SAREAGMGSNEQF
TRBV5-1,TRBD2,.,TRBJ2-1,ASSPPLAGVPYNEQF
TRBV7-2,.,many,TRBJ1-4,ASSLGPFEKLF
TRBV7-2,TRBD2,.,TRBJ2-5,ASSLQGLAEETQY
TRBV4-3,.,.,TRBJ2-7,ASSQEGFGRGYEQY
TRBV7-8,.,many,TRBJ2-7,ASSAGRMSSYEQY
TRBV6-1,TRBD2,.,TRBJ2-1,ASRMTSGVWNEQF
TRBV21-1,.,.,TRBJ2-2,ASSKRSPGELF
TRBV29-1,TRBD2,few,TRBJ2-7,SVDTWEGGEQY
TRBV30,TRBD2,few,TRBJ2-1,AWNLAASYNEQF
TRBV10-3,.,.,TRBJ1-2,AISESRSLNYGYT
TRBV5-1,.,.,TRBJ2-3,ASQEGRVTDTQY
TRBV29-1,TRBD2,few,TRBJ2-7,SSRDSAGESSYEQY
TRBV24-1,.,.,TRBJ1-1,ATRRGGNLNTEAF
TRBV7-9,TRBD2,.,TRBJ2-3,ASSPRSAGRTDTQY
TRBV20-1,.,few,TRBJ2-7,SARTRTKGPYEQY
TRBV6-4,.,.,TRBJ2-3,ASSDSAGDGTDTQY
TRBV5-1,.,few,TRBJ2-2,ASSFQVAGELF
TRBV9,.,.,TRBJ1-1,ASSQTGQPNTEAF
TRBV20-1,TRBD1,few,TRBJ2-5,SANRDSFQETQY
TRBV7-9,.,.,TRBJ2-3,ASSVSRDTQY
TRBV7-9,TRBD1,few,TRBJ1-4,ASTPRTGGEKLF
TRBV12-3/TRBV12-4,.,.,TRBJ1-3,ASSSPGGSSGNTIY
TRBV25-1,.,few,TRBJ2-7,ASSDRGLWEQY
TRBV5-4,TRBD1,.,TRBJ2-7,ASSFGTGINEQY
TRBV4-3,.,few,TRBJ1-2,ASSTLPVRHYGYT
TRBV18,TRBD1,few,TRBJ1-1,ASSPRDRGDTEAF
TRBV27,TRBD2,.,TRBJ2-1,ASSSARGQLAGAPNEQF
TRBV18,.,few,TRBJ2-3,ASSPLQGADTQY
TRBV12-3/TRBV12-4,.,.,TRBJ1-1,ANQGRGGTEAF
TRBV28,TRBD1,.,TRBJ1-5,ASTSNGQDNQPQH
TRBV7-6,.,.,TRBJ2-7,ASSLDGGAKIYEQY
TRBV5-6,.,many,TRBJ2-5,ASSFAGGGQETQY
TRBV2,.,few,TRBJ2-1,ASSWRANNNEQF
TRBV29-1,.,.,TRBJ2-3,GGTDRSLDTQY